This is a list of T cell receptor beta chains from one sample in a study of PD-1 blockade in classical Hodgkin lymphoma. TCRdb's copy holds only in-frame clones and misses some; the assay was immunoSEQ multiplex PCR. The data contain about 110,000 clones, about 89% of them singletons. Specimen: peripheral blood mononuclear cells (PBMCs), collected before the second cycle of nivolumab. The receptors come from a human donor with classical Hodgkin lymphoma. Each CDR3 is given with its conserved first and last residue. D genes are given only for firm matches. Some rows mark clone size as missing; the rest say once, few, many or name a class of expanded clone.

v_call	d_call	j_call	clone_size	cdr3_nt	cdr3_aa
TRBV5-1	-	TRBJ2-3	-	TGCGCCAGCAGCTTTTGGGGGTTAACAGATACGCAGTATTTT	CASSFWGLTDTQYF
TRBV4-1	TRBD2	TRBJ2-3	-	TGCGCCAGCAGCCAAGGCCTAGCGGGAGATACGCAGTATTTT	CASSQGLAGDTQYF
TRBV2	TRBD2	TRBJ2-1	-	TGTGCCAGCAGTGAACTAGCGGGCTACAATGAGCAGTTCTTC	CASSELAGYNEQFF
TRBV28	TRBD1	TRBJ1-5	once	TGTGCCAGCAGTTTAGACCGGACAGGGGGGAATCAGCCCCAGCATTTT	CASSLDRTGGNQPQHF
TRBV5-5	TRBD1	TRBJ1-3	-	TGTGCCAGCAGGGGCGAGGGGGCTCCTGGGAACACCATATATTTT	CASRGEGAPGNTIYF
TRBV18	TRBD1	TRBJ1-5	-	TGTGCCAGCTCTTCGACAGGGGATCAGCCCCAGCATTTT	CASSSTGDQPQHF
TRBV5-6	TRBD1	TRBJ1-4	-	TGTGCCAGCAGCCAACAGGGGGCTAATGAAAAACTGTTTTTT	CASSQQGANEKLFF
TRBV27	TRBD2	TRBJ2-1	-	TGTGCCAGCCTAAAGGGGACTAGCGGGAGGGCCTACAATGAGCAGTTCTTC	CASLKGTSGRAYNEQFF
TRBV18	-	TRBJ2-4	-	TGTGCCAGCTCACCAAAGTGGGACGGAAACATTCAGTACTTC	CASSPKWDGNIQYF
TRBV7-2	-	TRBJ1-2	-	TGTGCCAGCAGGAGAACAGGGCTCGGCTACACCTTC	CASRRTGLGYTF
TRBV19	-	TRBJ2-3	-	TGTGCCAGTAGTATTCAGATGGATACGCAGTATTTT	CASSIQMDTQYF
TRBV7-2	-	TRBJ2-1	-	TGTGCCAGCAGCCAGCGGGCCCTCTCCGGGAATGAGCAGTTCTTC	CASSQRALSGNEQFF
TRBV6-6	-	TRBJ2-2	-	TGTGCCAGCACCAGAAACCAGGGTGGAACCGGGGAGCTGTTTTTT	CASTRNQGGTGELFF
TRBV27	TRBD1	TRBJ1-1	-	TGTGCCAGCAGTTTAAATATCAGGGGGACTGAAGCTTTCTTT	CASSLNIRGTEAFF
TRBV11-3	-	TRBJ2-1	-	TGTGCCAGCAGCTCAATCCTGGGGGAGCAGTTCTTC	CASSSILGEQFF
TRBV5-1	-	TRBJ1-1	once	TGCGCCAGCAGCCCGGGACGGGCCGAGACTGAAGCTTTCTTT	CASSPGRAETEAFF
TRBV9	TRBD2	TRBJ2-5	-	TGTGCCAGCAGCCAAACTAGGACAGCGGGAGAATGGGTCCAAGAGACCCAGTACTTC	CASSQTRTAGEWVQETQYF
TRBV27	-	TRBJ1-2	-	TGTGCCAGCAGTCAAGGCCTCGGGGGTGACTATGGCTACACCTTC	CASSQGLGGDYGYTF
TRBV6-1	-	TRBJ1-5	-	TGTGCCAGCAGTACCGACACAGACAATCAGCCCCAGCATTTT	CASSTDTDNQPQHF
TRBV7-7	TRBD2	TRBJ2-1	-	TGTGCCAGCAGCCAGACTAGCGGGAGGAATGATGAGCAGTTCTTC	CASSQTSGRNDEQFF
TRBV30	TRBD1	TRBJ1-4	-	TGTGCCTGGAGTGTGGACAGGGGGAATGAAAAACTGTTTTTT	CAWSVDRGNEKLFF
TRBV6-6	-	TRBJ2-5	-	TGTGCCAGCAGGGAAACGGGCAAAAGGGGGGAGACCCAGTACTTC	CASRETGKRGETQYF
TRBV7-9	-	TRBJ2-3	-	TGTGCCAGCAGCTTAGCGGTAGCCGGGAGATTCGTAGCAGATACGCAGTATTTT	CASSLAVAGRFVADTQYF
TRBV27	TRBD1	TRBJ2-4	-	TGTGCCAGCAGTCCGTGGGACAGTTTAAACATTCAGTACTTC	CASSPWDSLNIQYF
TRBV19	-	TRBJ1-1	-	TGTGCCAGTAGTATCAGGGCGGAAACTGAAGCTTTCTTT	CASSIRAETEAFF
TRBV7-2	-	TRBJ2-7	-	TGTGCCAGCAGCTTGGACACCGGCTCCTACGAGCAGTACTTC	CASSLDTGSYEQYF
TRBV11-2	TRBD2	TRBJ2-6	-	TGTGCCAGCAGCTCCAATGGGGCTAGCGGGAGTCCTGGGGCCAACGTCCTGACTTTC	CASSSNGASGSPGANVLTF
TRBV11-2	-	TRBJ2-1	-	TGTGCCAGCAGGACAACACGGTTCGAGCAGTTCTTC	CASRTTRFEQFF
TRBV5-6	TRBD1	TRBJ1-1	-	TGTGCCAGCAGCCCCGGACAGGGGTTTATTGAAGCTTTCTTT	CASSPGQGFIEAFF
TRBV25-1	TRBD1	TRBJ1-3	-	TGTGCCAGCAAGACAGGGCACGGAAACACCATATATTTT	CASKTGHGNTIYF
TRBV2	TRBD2	TRBJ2-3	-	TGTGCCAGCAGTAGCCAGGGACTAGCGGGCACAGATACGCAGTATTTT	CASSSQGLAGTDTQYF
TRBV11-2	TRBD1	TRBJ2-6	-	TGTGCCAGCAGCGACCAGAGACAGGGCGTTAAGGGGGCCAACGTCCTGACTTTC	CASSDQRQGVKGANVLTF
TRBV5-8	-	TRBJ2-1	-	TGTGCCAGCAGCCGGGTCTACAATGAGCAGTTCTTC	CASSRVYNEQFF
TRBV6-5	TRBD2	TRBJ2-1	few	TGTGCCAGCAGCAGCGGGGTTAGGGTCGGGCAGTTCTTC	CASSSGVRVGQFF
TRBV27	-	TRBJ2-5	once	TGTGCCAGCAGTAAGTCCCGGACGGGCGGGGAAGAGACCCAGTACTTC	CASSKSRTGGEETQYF
TRBV29-1	TRBD1	TRBJ1-2	-	TGCAGCGCCTGGGGACAGGGGGTTGGCTACACCTTC	CSAWGQGVGYTF
TRBV15	TRBD2	TRBJ2-2	-	TGTGCCACCGAGGGACTACACACCGGGGAGCTGTTTTTT	CATEGLHTGELFF
TRBV11-3	-	TRBJ2-2	-	TGTGCCAGCAGCAACAGACCCCCCGGGGAGCTGTTTTTT	CASSNRPPGELFF
TRBV5-1	-	TRBJ2-7	-	TGCGCCAGCAGCGCCGGGACACCCACCTTCACCGAGCAGTACTTC	CASSAGTPTFTEQYF
TRBV5-1	-	TRBJ1-1	few	TGCGCCAGCAGCTCCGGGGACAAAGCGGGGGCTGAAGCTTTCTTT	CASSSGDKAGAEAFF
TRBV5-1	-	TRBJ1-1	-	TGCGCCAGCAGCTCAGGGGAATTGAACACTGAAGCTTTCTTT	CASSSGELNTEAFF
TRBV11-2	-	TRBJ2-7	-	TGTGCCAGCAGCTTCGTGGGCAGGTCCTCCTACGAGCAGTACTTC	CASSFVGRSSYEQYF
TRBV6-5	-	TRBJ1-1	-	TGTGCCAGCAGTTACTCGGGCCAGGGCCCTGAAGCTTTCTTT	CASSYSGQGPEAFF
TRBV4-2	-	TRBJ2-7	once	TGTGCCAGCAGCCAAGATCCCCCAGAGTGGGCGGGCGAGCAGTACTTC	CASSQDPPEWAGEQYF
TRBV28	-	TRBJ1-4	-	TGTGCCAGCAGTTTATGGGGTGGGGGAAATGAAAAACTGTTTTTT	CASSLWGGGNEKLFF
TRBV7-9	TRBD1	TRBJ2-1	-	TGTGCCAGCAGCCTGGGGACAGGGAGAGGTGGGAATGAGCAGTTCTTC	CASSLGTGRGGNEQFF
TRBV5-6	TRBD2	TRBJ2-1	-	TGTGCCAGCAGCCTGGGAGTAGCGGGCACTAAGGATGAGCAGTTCTTC	CASSLGVAGTKDEQFF
TRBV5-1	-	TRBJ1-1	-	TGCGCCAGCAGCTTGGGTAGTGGGGGGGCCTACACTGAAGCTTTCTTT	CASSLGSGGAYTEAFF
TRBV15	TRBD2	TRBJ2-1	-	TGTGCCACCAGCAGAGATTATGGGACTAGACAAGATGAGCAGTTCTTC	CATSRDYGTRQDEQFF
TRBV7-2	-	TRBJ2-5	-	TGTGCCAGCAGCCCCAGGGTTGGGATACAAGAGACCCAGTACTTC	CASSPRVGIQETQYF
TRBV4-1	TRBD2	TRBJ2-1	once	TGCGCCAGCAGCCCTGGGACTAGCGGTTCCTCCTACAATGAGCAGTTCTTC	CASSPGTSGSSYNEQFF
TRBV6-1	TRBD1	TRBJ1-5	few	TGTGCCAGCATCGTAGGGACAGCTCGCAATCAGCCCCAGCATTTT	CASIVGTARNQPQHF
TRBV28	TRBD1	TRBJ1-1	-	TGTGCCAGCAGCTCGGGACAGATGAACACTGAAGCTTTCTTT	CASSSGQMNTEAFF
TRBV19	-	TRBJ2-1	-	TGTGCCAGTAGTATAAATGGAGGGACGCTGGGGGTCAATGAGCAGTTCTTC	CASSINGGTLGVNEQFF
TRBV4-3	-	TRBJ2-7	-	TGCGCCAGCAGCCAAGATAATTGGGCGGGAATGGACGAGCAGTACTTC	CASSQDNWAGMDEQYF
TRBV7-6	-	TRBJ1-1	-	TGTGCCAGCAGCTCCACTGGACATATCACTGAAGCTTTCTTT	CASSSTGHITEAFF
TRBV27	-	TRBJ1-1	-	TGTGCCAGCAGTTTCGGAAGAATGAACACTGAAGCTTTCTTT	CASSFGRMNTEAFF
TRBV13	-	TRBJ2-7	-	TGTGCCAGCAGCTGGAGTAACCCGAACGAGCAGTACTTC	CASSWSNPNEQYF
TRBV28	TRBD1	TRBJ2-2	-	TGTGCCAGCAGTTTAGGACAGGGGGATACCGGGGAGCTGTTTTTT	CASSLGQGDTGELFF
TRBV5-1	TRBD1	TRBJ2-7	-	TGCGCCAGCAGCGAACAGACAGGGGTCGGCGAGCAGTACTTC	CASSEQTGVGEQYF